This section outlines one T cell receptor beta chain sequence together with its context. This specimen belongs to a study of blood T cell repertoires in COVID-19. Overall study: Samples came from the United States, Italy and Spain, spanning acute and convalescent COVID-19. T cells, B-cell-depleted T cells, or PBMCs supplied cDNA or gDNA.

How the authors handled the data: Amplification of reference gene primers was used by the study to estimate nucleated cell counts. Data came from immunoSEQ multiplex PCR; TCRdb stores just in-frame clones and leaves some out. That table gives V, J and clone size, and the DNA gave D and trimming. Counted here are 150,000 or so clones, about 85% occurring once; the ten biggest clones make up about 0.98%. The sequence was obtained from a man aged 18 to 30 with acute or convalescent COVID-19. The sequenced sample consisted of peripheral blood.

The CDR3 coding sequence is TGTGCCAGTAGTATTCGTCGTAGGGGGTACGAGCAGTACGTC. This gives the protein CASSIRRRGYEQYV. The V gene is TRBV19, the J gene TRBJ2-7; perhaps TRBD1 as D (6 bases). Trimming removed 3 bases from V and 4 bases from J, with 13 bases in between. CDR3 size: 14 residues. CDR1 is LNHDA, CDR2 SQIVND, per germline (reference sequence).